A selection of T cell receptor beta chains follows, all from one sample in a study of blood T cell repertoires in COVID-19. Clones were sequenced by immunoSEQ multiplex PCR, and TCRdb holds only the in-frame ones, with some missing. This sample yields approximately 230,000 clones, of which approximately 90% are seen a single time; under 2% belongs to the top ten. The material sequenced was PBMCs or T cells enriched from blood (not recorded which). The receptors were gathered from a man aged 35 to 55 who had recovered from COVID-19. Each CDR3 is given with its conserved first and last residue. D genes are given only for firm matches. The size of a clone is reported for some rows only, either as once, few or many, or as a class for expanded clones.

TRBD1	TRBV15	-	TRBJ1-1	TGTGCCACCAGCAGACAGGGGGACACTGAAGCTTTCTTT	CATSRQGDTEAFF
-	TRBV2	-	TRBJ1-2	TGTGCCAGGCTGGGCCTCTTGGATGGCTACACCTTC	CARLGLLDGYTF
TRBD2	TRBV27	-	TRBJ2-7	TGTGCCAGCAGTTTAAGCGGGGGCCTCTCCTACGAGCAGTACTTC	CASSLSGGLSYEQYF
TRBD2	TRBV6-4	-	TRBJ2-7	TGTGCCAGCAGTGACCGGGACTACCAACCCGAGCAGTACTTC	CASSDRDYQPEQYF
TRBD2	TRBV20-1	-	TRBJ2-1	TGCAGTGCTAGTTATAGCGGGGGTCTAAATGAGCAGTTCTTC	CSASYSGGLNEQFF
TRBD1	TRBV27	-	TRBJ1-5	TGTGCCAGCAGTTCCGGACAGGGTTATCAGCCCCAGCATTTT	CASSSGQGYQPQHF
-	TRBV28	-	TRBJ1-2	TGTGCCAGCAGTTTCAGGGCGAACTATGGCTACACCTTC	CASSFRANYGYTF
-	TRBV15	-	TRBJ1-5	TGTGCCACCAGACCTTTGGCAGACGACTTCAGCCAGCCCCAGCATTTT	CATRPLADDFSQPQHF
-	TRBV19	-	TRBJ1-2	TGTGCCAGTGGAGACAGGAATAACTATGGCTACACCTTC	CASGDRNNYGYTF
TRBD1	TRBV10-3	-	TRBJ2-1	TGTGCCACCAAGCGACAGGGACCCTACAATGAGCAGTTCTTC	CATKRQGPYNEQFF
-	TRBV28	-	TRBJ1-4	TGTGCCAGCAGGCCGGGGTTGGCTAATGAAAAACTGTTTTTT	CASRPGLANEKLFF
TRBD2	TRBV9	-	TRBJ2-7	TGTGCCAGCAGCTTACTCCCACTAGCGGGTGGGAATTCGGGCGAGCAGTACTTC	CASSLLPLAGGNSGEQYF
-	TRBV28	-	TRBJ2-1	TGTAGGACTGGTGGGAGGTACTCCTACAATGAGCAGTTCTTC	CRTGGRYSYNEQFF
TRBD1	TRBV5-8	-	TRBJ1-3	TGTGCCAGCAGATCCGACAGGGGAGGAAACACCATATATTTT	CASRSDRGGNTIYF
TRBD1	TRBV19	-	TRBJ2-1	TGTGCCAGTAGTATCGGGACAGCGTCCTACAATGAGCAGTTCTTC	CASSIGTASYNEQFF
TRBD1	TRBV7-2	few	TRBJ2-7	TGTGCCAGCAGCTCGCTTGGACAGGGGGCTGTAGAGCAGTACTTC	CASSSLGQGAVEQYF
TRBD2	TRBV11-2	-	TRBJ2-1	TGTGCCAGCAGCAGAGATCCGGGACTAGCGGGAGATGAGCAGTTCTTC	CASSRDPGLAGDEQFF
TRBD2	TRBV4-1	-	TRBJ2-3	TGCGCCAGCAAAGGTGAGGCGGGAGCATCGGATACGCAGTATTTT	CASKGEAGASDTQYF
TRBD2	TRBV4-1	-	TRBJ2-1	TGCGCCAGCAGCCTTTTCGCGGGGGGTGTAAGTGAGCAGTTCTTC	CASSLFAGGVSEQFF
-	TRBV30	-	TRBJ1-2	TGTGCCTGCCACACAGGGCCCTATGGCTACACCTTC	CACHTGPYGYTF
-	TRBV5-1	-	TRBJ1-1	TGCGCCAGCAGCTTGGGGGGAGGGGCCACTGAAGCTTTCTTT	CASSLGGGATEAFF
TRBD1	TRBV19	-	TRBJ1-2	TGTGCCAGTAGTATGGGTGAGGCAGGGGGCAACTATGGCTACACCTTC	CASSMGEAGGNYGYTF
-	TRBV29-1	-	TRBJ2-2	TGCAGCGGTCGGAGAGGGACCGGGGAGCTGTTTTTT	CSGRRGTGELFF
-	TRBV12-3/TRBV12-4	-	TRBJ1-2	TGTGCCAGCAGTTTAACAGGGCACTATGGCTACACCTTC	CASSLTGHYGYTF
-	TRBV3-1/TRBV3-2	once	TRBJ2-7	TGTGCCAGCAGCCAAGTCTCGGGGGGCCATATCCCCGAGCAGTACTTC	CASSQVSGGHIPEQYF
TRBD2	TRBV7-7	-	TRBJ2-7	TGTGCTAGCAGCCCGGGACTAGCGGGGAACAGCTACGAGCAGTACTTC	CASSPGLAGNSYEQYF
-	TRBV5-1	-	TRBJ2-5	TGCGCCAGCAGCTTGGCGATGGAGGCTCGGGAGACCCAGTACTTC	CASSLAMEARETQYF
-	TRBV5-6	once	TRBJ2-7	TGTGCCAGCAGCTTGGACCGGTGGCAGGCAAACTACGAGCAGTACTTC	CASSLDRWQANYEQYF
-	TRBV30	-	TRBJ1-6	TGTGCCCAGCGGGAAGGGGCCTATAATTCACCCCTCCACTTT	CAQREGAYNSPLHF
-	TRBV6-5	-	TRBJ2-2	TGTGCCAGCAGTTACTCACAGGGGGGGTGGCCCGGGGAGCTGTTTTTT	CASSYSQGGWPGELFF
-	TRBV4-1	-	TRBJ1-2	TGCGCCAGCAGCCATTTTGACAGGTACGATGGCTACACCTTC	CASSHFDRYDGYTF
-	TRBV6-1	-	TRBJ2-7	TGTGCCAGCAGTGAAGCCCAGGATTCTTCCTACGAGCAGTACTTC	CASSEAQDSSYEQYF
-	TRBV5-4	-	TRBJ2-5	TGTGCCAGCAGCTTGGGACAGGCTCAAGAGACCCAGTACTTC	CASSLGQAQETQYF
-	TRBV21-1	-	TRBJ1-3	TGTGCCAGCAGCAAACTTGGACAGGGGAGAAACACCATATATTTT	CASSKLGQGRNTIYF
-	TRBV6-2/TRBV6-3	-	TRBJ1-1	TGTGCCAGCAGTTCCCCAGGGTGGACTGAAGCTTTCTTT	CASSSPGWTEAFF
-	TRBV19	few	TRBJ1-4	TGTGCCAGTAATCACAGGCTCAATGAAAAACTGTTTTTT	CASNHRLNEKLFF
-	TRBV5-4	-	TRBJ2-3	TGTGCCAGCAGCTTAACGACAGTTATCACAGATACGCAGTATTTT	CASSLTTVITDTQYF
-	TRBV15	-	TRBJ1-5	TGTGCCACCAGCAGTAGCAGGGGTGGGCCCCAGCATTTT	CATSSSRGGPQHF
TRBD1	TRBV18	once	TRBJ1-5	TGTGCCAGCTCACCAGCGGGACAGGAACCTCGTCAGCCCCAGCATTTT	CASSPAGQEPRQPQHF
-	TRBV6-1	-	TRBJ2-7	TGTGCCAGCAGTGAAGCCCGAGCTAGCGCTGGCTACGAGCAGTACTTC	CASSEARASAGYEQYF
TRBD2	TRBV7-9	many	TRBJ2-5	TGTGCCAGCAGCCCCGCACTAGCGACGATGGAGGAGACCCAGTACTTC	CASSPALATMEETQYF
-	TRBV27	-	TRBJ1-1	TGTGCCAGCAGTTTAGGGCCGGGGACTGAAGCTTTCTTT	CASSLGPGTEAFF
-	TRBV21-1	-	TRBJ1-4	TGTGCCAGCAGCAAAGATACCGGACAGGGGGCGACTAATGAAAAACTGTTTTTT	CASSKDTGQGATNEKLFF
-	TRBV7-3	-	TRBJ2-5	TGTGCCAGCAGCTCGTTAGGACATAACGGGGAGACCCAGTACTTC	CASSSLGHNGETQYF
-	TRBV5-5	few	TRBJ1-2	TGTGCCAGCAGCTTGCCAGGGGCCACCTACTCATATGGCTACACCTTC	CASSLPGATYSYGYTF
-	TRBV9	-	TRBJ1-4	TGTGCCAGCAGCTCACAGGGTAATGAAAAACTGTTTTTT	CASSSQGNEKLFF
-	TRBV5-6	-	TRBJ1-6	TGTGCCAGCAGCTCAAATTGGGCAATCGGTTCACCCCTCCACTTT	CASSSNWAIGSPLHF
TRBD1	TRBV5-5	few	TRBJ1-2	TGTGCCAGCAGCTTCCATACAGGGGAAGGCTACACCTTC	CASSFHTGEGYTF
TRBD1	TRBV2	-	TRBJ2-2	TGTGCCAGCCGGACAGGGAGTAACACCGGGGAGCTGTTTTTT	CASRTGSNTGELFF